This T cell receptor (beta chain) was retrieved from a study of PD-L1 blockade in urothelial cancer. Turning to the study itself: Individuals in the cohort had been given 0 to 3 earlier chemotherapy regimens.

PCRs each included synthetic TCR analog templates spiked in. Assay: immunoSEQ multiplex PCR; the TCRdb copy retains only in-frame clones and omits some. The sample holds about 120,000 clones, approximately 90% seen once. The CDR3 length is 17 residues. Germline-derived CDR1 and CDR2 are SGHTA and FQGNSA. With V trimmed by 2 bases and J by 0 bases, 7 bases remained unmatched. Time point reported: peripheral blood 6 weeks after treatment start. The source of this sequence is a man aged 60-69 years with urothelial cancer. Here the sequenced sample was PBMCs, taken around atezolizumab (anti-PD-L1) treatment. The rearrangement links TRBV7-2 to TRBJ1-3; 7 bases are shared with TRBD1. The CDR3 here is CASSLQQGPFSGNTIYF. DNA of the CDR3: TGTGCCAGCAGCTTACAACAGGGGCCCTTCTCTGGAAACACCATATATTTT.